This T cell receptor (beta chain) derives from a study of beta chain features in type 1 diabetes (dated by TCRdb to the late 2010s). At the level of the whole study: No differences in mean age, gender distribution, total cell number or subset yield were found between patients and healthy donors. The study compared TCRB repertoires of sorted circulating CD4+ T cell subsets between recently diagnosed type 1 diabetes patients and matched healthy donors. Regulatory and stem cell-like memory subsets were obtained from only 8 patients and about 8 healthy donors, while naive and central memory subsets were obtained from all 30 or so donors. A total of 90 million to 120 million sorted cells were examined across all samples, and a strong correlation was observed between cell number per subset and RNA yield.

The cysteine opens and the phenylalanine closes a CDR3 of 15 amino acids. The only DNA kept is the CDR3, 45 bases in frame from the first base. CDR1 is given as MNHEY and CDR2 as SMNVEV, both from the germline V gene (reference sequence). Compared with germline, V lacks 6 bases and J lacks 2 bases; bases without a gene match: 6. All of the isolated RNA was reverse transcribed with the High Capacity cDNA Reverse Transcription Kit, so expressed TCRB transcripts were sequenced. Deep immunoSEQ sequencing was applied to naive, central memory and regulatory T cell samples, giving an average of approximately 3.8 million total reads per sample. Sorted cells were lysed in RLT buffer and RNA was extracted with DNase-treated RNeasy Micro or Mini kits, depending on cell number. To prevent cross-contamination, every cell subset was processed on its own, while patient and healthy donor samples were processed together. Using the immunoSEQ multiplex PCR, TCRB sequences were amplified from cDNA into 87-bp fragments spanning the CDR3 region. Sequencing of the amplicons was performed on the Illumina HiSeq platform. Per the source publication's procedure: Synthetic template baselines were used to correct PCR bias computationally, reads within Hamming distance 2 were collapsed together, and singletons that could not be merged were discarded. Reads were aligned against IMGT so that V, D and J genes, CDR3 length and insertions or deletions at six rearrangement sites could be assigned. Within each subset, clonotype counts were normalized to sorted cell number, and only after that were true diversity and Gini coefficients computed with the tcR R package. Repertoire sharing was quantified using the overlap coefficient calculated on TCRB nucleotide sequences. As a proxy for the pre-selection repertoire, out-of-frame TCRB sequences from naive cells were analyzed. TCRdb stores this immuneACCESS table with in-frame sequences only. Part of the clones is absent; in the studies checked, under half of the shortfall reflects unresolved V genes, and no reason is known for the rest. V, J and clone size are those of that table, while D and trimming were read from the DNA. This sample gives approximately 260,000 clones in total; approximately 25% of them show up just once. Together, the top ten hold 0.012% of the sample.

Each donor gave one peripheral blood draw, averaging approximately 120 mL, which was collected into heparinised tubes. Naive, central memory, regulatory and stem cell-like memory CD4+ T cells were sorted on a BD FACSAria II using a panel including CD45RO, CCR7, CD25, CD127, CD95 and CD27. A purity above 95% was achieved for all sorted populations. Right away, PBMCs were isolated by Lymphoprep density gradient centrifugation and were stained directly, with no culture step. To minimize batch effects, samples were stained and sorted in pairs, one healthy donor with one patient per experiment. General conclusions and limits of the study: Because cDNA rather than genomic DNA was sequenced, highly expressing activated cells could have been over-represented, although no difference in activation and CD3 levels was found between groups. Naive, central memory and regulatory TCRB repertoires appeared more similar among patients than among healthy donors. Shorter templates might have been favored by PCR, but patient and control samples were amplified and corrected together, so both groups would have been affected equally by any skew. Patients with type 1 diabetes made fewer insertions and deleted more nucleotides at VDJ recombination sites, implying thymic rearrangement abnormalities. Type 1 diabetes patients showed a moderate but significant shortening of TCRB CDR3 length in all four CD4+ subsets. Only small numbers of individuals were included in the HLA sub-analyses, which left unresolved whether HLA type had any influence on TCRB rearrangement.

About this clone itself: This receptor's antigen is unknown. No much larger clone exists at a distance of one base, and base qualities are not known.

The clonotype comes from a woman aged 25 to 39 with type 1 diabetes. Recombination connected TRBV27 to TRBJ2-7, and 11 junctional nucleotides match TRBD2. Material for sequencing was naive CD4+ T cells from blood. The cell subset or site tag for this specimen amounts to: true naive CD4+ T cells. The CDR3 is CASRRTTSGAYEQYF. The DNA reads TGTGCCAGCAGACGAACGACTAGCGGGGCCTACGAGCAGTACTTC.